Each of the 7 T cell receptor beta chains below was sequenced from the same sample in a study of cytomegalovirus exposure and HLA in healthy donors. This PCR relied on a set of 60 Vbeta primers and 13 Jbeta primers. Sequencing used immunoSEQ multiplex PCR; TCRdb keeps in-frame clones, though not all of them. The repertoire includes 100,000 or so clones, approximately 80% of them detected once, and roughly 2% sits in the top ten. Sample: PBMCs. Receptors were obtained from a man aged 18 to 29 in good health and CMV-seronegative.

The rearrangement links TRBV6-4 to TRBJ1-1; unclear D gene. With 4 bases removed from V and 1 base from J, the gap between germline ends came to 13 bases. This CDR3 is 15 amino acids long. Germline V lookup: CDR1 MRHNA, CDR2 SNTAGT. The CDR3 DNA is TGTGCCAGCAGTGCCCAGACCGGCGGGAACACTGAAGCTTTCTTT. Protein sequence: CASSAQTGGNTEAFF.

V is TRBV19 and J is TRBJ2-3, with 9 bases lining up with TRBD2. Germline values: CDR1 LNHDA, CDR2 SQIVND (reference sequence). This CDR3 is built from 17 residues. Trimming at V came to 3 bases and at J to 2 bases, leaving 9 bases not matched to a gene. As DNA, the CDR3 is TGTGCCAGTAGTATTGCGCGTAGCGGGGGTAACACAGATACGCAGTATTTT. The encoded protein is CASSIARSGGNTDTQYF.

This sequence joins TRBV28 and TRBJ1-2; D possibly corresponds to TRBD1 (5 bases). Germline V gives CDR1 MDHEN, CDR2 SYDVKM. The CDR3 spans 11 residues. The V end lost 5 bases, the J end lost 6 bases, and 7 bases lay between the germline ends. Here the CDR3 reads CASSVGDGYTF. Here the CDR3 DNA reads TGTGCCAGCAGTGTAGGGGATGGCTACACCTTC.

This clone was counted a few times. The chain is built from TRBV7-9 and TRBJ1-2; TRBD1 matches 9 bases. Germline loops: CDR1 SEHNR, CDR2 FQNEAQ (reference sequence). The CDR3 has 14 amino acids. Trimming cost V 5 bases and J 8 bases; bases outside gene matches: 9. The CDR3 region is CASSQGTGYEGYTF. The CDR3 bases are TGTGCCAGCAGCCAGGGGACAGGGTATGAAGGCTACACCTTC.

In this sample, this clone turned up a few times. The CDR3 here is CASSVMGQGEETQYF. The DNA of the CDR3 is TGTGCCAGCAGTGTCATGGGACAGGGGGAAGAGACCCAGTACTTC. V and J are TRBV2 and TRBJ2-5, with 11 bases identical to TRBD1. The CDR3 extends over 15 amino acids. CDR1 is SNHLY, CDR2 FYNNEI, per germline. V lost 4 bases to trimming and J lost 3 bases; unmatched junction nucleotides: 4.

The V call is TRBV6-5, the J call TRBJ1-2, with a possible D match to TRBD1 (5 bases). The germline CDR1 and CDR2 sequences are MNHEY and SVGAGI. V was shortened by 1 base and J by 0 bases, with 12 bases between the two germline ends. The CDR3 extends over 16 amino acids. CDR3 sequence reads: CASSYFGGRANYGYTF. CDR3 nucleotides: TGTGCCAGCAGTTACTTCGGGGGGAGAGCTAACTATGGCTACACCTTC.

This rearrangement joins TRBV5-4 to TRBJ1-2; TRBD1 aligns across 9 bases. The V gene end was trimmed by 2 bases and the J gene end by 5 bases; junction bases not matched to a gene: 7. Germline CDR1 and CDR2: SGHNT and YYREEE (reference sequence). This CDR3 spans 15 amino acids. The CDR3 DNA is TGTGCCAGCAGCTTTCCGGGACAGGGTGTTTATGGCTACACCTTC. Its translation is CASSFPGQGVYGYTF. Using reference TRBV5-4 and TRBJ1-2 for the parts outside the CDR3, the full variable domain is ETGVTQSPTHLIKTRGQQVTLRCSSQSGHNTVSWYQQALGQGPQFIFQYYREEENGRGNFPPRFSGLQFPNYSSELNVNALELDDSALYLCASSFPGQGVYGYTFGSGTRLTVV.